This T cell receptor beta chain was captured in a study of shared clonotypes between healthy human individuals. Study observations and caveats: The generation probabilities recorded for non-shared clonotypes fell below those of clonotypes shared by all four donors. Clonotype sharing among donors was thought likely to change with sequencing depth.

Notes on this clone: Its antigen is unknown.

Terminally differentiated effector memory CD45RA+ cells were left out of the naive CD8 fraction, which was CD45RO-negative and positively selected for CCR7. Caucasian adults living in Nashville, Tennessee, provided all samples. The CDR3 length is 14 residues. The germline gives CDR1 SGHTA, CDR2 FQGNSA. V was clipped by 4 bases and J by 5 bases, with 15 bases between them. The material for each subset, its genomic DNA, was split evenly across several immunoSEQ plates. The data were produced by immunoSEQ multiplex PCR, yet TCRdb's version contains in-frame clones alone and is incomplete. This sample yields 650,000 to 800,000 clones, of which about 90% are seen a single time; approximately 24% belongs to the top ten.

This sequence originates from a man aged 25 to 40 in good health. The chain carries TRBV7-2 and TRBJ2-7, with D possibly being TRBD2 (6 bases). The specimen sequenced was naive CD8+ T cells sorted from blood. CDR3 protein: CASSSYPGRNEQYF. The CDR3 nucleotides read TGTGCCAGCAGCTCTTATCCAGGGAGGAACGAGCAGTACTTC.